This is a list of T cell receptor beta chains from one sample in a study of regulatory dendritic cells for organ transplantation. Generated by immunoSEQ multiplex PCR, the TCRdb table keeps only in-frame clones and is missing some. The sample lists around 21,000 clones; over 75% were seen once. Their specific antigens are unknown. The sequencing input was naive CD4+ T cells from blood cultured with dendritic cells. The receptors here all came from a human donor in good health. Both conserved end residues are part of each CDR3. The D gene is left open where the match is weak.

J gene,D gene,V gene,CDR3 protein
TRBJ1-5,TRBD1,TRBV6-1,CASSSTGGGYQPQHF
TRBJ2-5,NA,TRBV7-6,CASSYGGRETQYF
TRBJ2-7,NA,TRBV5-4,CASSLDQVREQYF
TRBJ2-3,NA,TRBV5-4,CASSPPRPDTQYF
TRBJ2-2,TRBD2,TRBV7-9,CASTLERERDSGELFF
TRBJ2-7,TRBD2,TRBV5-1,CASSRPGLAGGRGSYEQYF
TRBJ2-5,NA,TRBV6-5,CASSLQGVNQETQYF
TRBJ1-5,TRBD1,TRBV5-1,CASSLGEGQGSQPQHF
TRBJ2-7,NA,TRBV6-5,CASSYGTLSYEQYF
TRBJ2-2,TRBD2,TRBV15,CATSRTKTSGNTGELFF
TRBJ1-2,NA,TRBV4-1,CASSQDQAAHYGYTF
TRBJ1-4,NA,TRBV19,CASSIWTGGNEKLFF
TRBJ1-2,NA,TRBV19,CASSIMHRNYGYTF
TRBJ1-1,TRBD1,TRBV30,CAWDRGRTAFF
TRBJ2-1,NA,TRBV6-9,CASSYSEQFF
TRBJ2-7,TRBD2,TRBV18,CASSPPTSGGLYEQYF
TRBJ1-1,TRBD1,TRBV7-9,CASSLGTVNTEAFF
TRBJ2-2,NA,TRBV6-5,CASRSETYTGELFF
TRBJ2-7,TRBD1,TRBV7-2,CASSAGTGAREQYF
TRBJ1-1,NA,TRBV2,CASSIPLSGKMNTEAFF
TRBJ1-1,NA,TRBV20-1,CSAMDGGRAFF
TRBJ2-3,TRBD1,TRBV18,CASSGTGQGSPF
TRBJ2-3,TRBD1,TRBV9,CASSAAGGLADTQYF
TRBJ2-5,NA,TRBV11-1,CASSFSGTDQETQYF
TRBJ1-1,NA,TRBV2,CASSSRGEAFF
TRBJ2-5,NA,TRBV20-1,CSASREETQYF
TRBJ2-7,NA,TRBV2,CASTGEYEQYF
TRBJ1-1,NA,TRBV19,CASSIRFGVTNTEAFF
TRBJ1-4,TRBD1,TRBV7-8,CASSSDRVDLGEKLFF
TRBJ1-2,NA,TRBV29-1,CSVELRTNYGYTF
TRBJ2-2,NA,TRBV28,CASSRYTGELFF
TRBJ2-2,TRBD1,TRBV9,CASTRTGGTGELFF
TRBJ2-3,TRBD1,TRBV5-1,CASSGDRGRDTQYF
TRBJ1-2,TRBD1,TRBV30,CAWSRDRSGYGYTF
TRBJ2-1,TRBD1,TRBV5-1,CASSLAGTGDEQFF
TRBJ1-1,NA,TRBV7-2,CASSLARGPHEAFF
TRBJ1-6,NA,TRBV9,CASSVRGNSPLHF
TRBJ1-4,NA,TRBV4-2,CASSQEYTGVNEKLFF
TRBJ1-1,NA,TRBV10-3,CAISAVAVNTEAFF
TRBJ2-7,NA,TRBV4-2,CASSQDGTSSTGQYF
TRBJ2-7,TRBD1,TRBV28,CASGGQTYEQYF
TRBJ1-5,TRBD1,TRBV18,CASSQGTGNQPQHF
TRBJ1-1,NA,TRBV7-3,CASSLTAVENTEAFF
TRBJ2-7,TRBD1,TRBV7-9,CASSLEGQRSYEQYF
TRBJ1-1,NA,TRBV7-2,CASSLGSPNTEAFF
TRBJ2-1,TRBD2,TRBV11-1,CASSLPGTSGRSYNEQFF
TRBJ1-1,NA,TRBV7-9,CATALSFPPLGADSEAFF
TRBJ1-2,NA,TRBV19,CASSPRGNGYTF
TRBJ2-1,TRBD2,TRBV7-6,CASSLGPLAGGPGEQFF
TRBJ2-7,NA,TRBV14,CASSQDRARISYEQYF
TRBJ2-2,NA,TRBV25-1,CASKGSGELFF
TRBJ2-7,NA,TRBV5-3,CARSFKGSHHEQYF
TRBJ1-3,NA,TRBV28,CASSLGDGGFGNTIYF
TRBJ2-2,NA,TRBV28,CASSRGGHTGELFF